This T cell receptor (beta chain) was identified during a study of cytomegalovirus exposure and HLA in healthy donors. In the case of this clone: The target antigen is unknown.

Study conclusions and caveats: Researchers counted 150 to 200 TCR beta chains as cytomegalovirus-associated. Most TCR sequences were uncommon, yet certain public TCRs appeared in many donors. In vitro experiments confirmed that a few CMV-associated chains were specific for CMV antigens.

Sequencing used immunoSEQ multiplex PCR; TCRdb keeps in-frame clones, though not all of them. The sample contains approximately 160,000 clones, about 90% of which appear only once. The donors were part of the validation cohort of 100 to 150 subjects. That cohort was separate from the first cohort, which comprised several hundred subjects. The sample consisted of PBMCs. The clonotype originates from a young woman in good health and CMV-seropositive.

CDR3 sequence: CASSTGGDNEQFF. The DNA of the CDR3 is TGTGCCAGCAGTACAGGGGGGGACAATGAGCAGTTCTTC. V and J are TRBV28 and TRBJ2-1; D perhaps matches TRBD1 (8 bases). The CDR3 has 13 residues. Trimming pared 5 bases from V and 5 bases from J, leaving 10 bases between. Germline V CDR1 and CDR2: MDHEN, SYDVKM.